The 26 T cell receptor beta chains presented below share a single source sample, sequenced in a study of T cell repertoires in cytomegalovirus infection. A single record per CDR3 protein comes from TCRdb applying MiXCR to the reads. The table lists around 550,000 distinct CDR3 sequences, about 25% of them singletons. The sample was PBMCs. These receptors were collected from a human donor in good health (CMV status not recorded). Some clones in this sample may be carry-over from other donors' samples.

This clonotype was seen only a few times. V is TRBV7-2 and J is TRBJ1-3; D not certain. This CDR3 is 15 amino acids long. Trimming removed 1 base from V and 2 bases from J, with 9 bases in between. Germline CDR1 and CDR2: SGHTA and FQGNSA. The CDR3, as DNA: TGTGCCAGCAGCTTAGTTGGGTCGGCTGGAAACACCATATATTTT. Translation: CASSLVGSAGNTIYF.

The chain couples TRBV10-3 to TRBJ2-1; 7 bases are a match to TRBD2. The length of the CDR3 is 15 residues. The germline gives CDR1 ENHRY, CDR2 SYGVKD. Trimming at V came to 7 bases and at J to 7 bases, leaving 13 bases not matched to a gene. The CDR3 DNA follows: TGTGCCATCACCCCCTCGGCGGGAGCTCTTAATGAGCAGTTCTTC. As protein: CAITPSAGALNEQFF.

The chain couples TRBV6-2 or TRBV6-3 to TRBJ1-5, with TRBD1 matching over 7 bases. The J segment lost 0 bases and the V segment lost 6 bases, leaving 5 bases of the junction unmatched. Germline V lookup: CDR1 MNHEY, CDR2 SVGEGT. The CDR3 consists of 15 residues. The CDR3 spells CASRRQGNSNQPQHF. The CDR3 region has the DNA TGTGCCAGCAGACGACAGGGTAATAGCAATCAGCCCCAGCATTTT.

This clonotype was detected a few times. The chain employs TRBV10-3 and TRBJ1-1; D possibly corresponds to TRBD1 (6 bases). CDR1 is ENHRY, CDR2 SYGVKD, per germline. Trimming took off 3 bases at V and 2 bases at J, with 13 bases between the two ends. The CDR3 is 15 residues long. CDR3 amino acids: CAISDLRTDNTEAFF. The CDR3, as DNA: TGTGCCATCAGTGACCTTCGGACAGATAACACTGAAGCTTTCTTT.

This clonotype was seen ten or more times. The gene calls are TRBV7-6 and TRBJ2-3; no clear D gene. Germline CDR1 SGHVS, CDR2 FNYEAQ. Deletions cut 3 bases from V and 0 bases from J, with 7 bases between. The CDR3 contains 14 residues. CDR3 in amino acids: CASSFWASTDTQYF. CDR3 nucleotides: TGTGCCAGCAGCTTTTGGGCAAGCACAGATACGCAGTATTTT.

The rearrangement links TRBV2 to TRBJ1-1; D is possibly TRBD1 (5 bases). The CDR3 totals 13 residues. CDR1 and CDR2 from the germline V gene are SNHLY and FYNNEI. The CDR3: CATGRDEDTEAFF. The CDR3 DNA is TGTGCTACGGGCAGGGATGAGGACACTGAAGCTTTCTTT.

This CDR3 is CASSDRRGNTIYF. CDR3 bases: TGTGCCAGCAGTGACAGACGCGGAAACACCATATATTTT. The chain links TRBV6-2 or TRBV6-3 to TRBJ1-3, with D possibly being TRBD1 (5 bases). The CDR3 covers 13 residues. Germline CDR1 reads MNHEY; CDR2 reads SVGEGT. Trimming stripped 5 bases from V and 4 bases from J, with 9 bases between.

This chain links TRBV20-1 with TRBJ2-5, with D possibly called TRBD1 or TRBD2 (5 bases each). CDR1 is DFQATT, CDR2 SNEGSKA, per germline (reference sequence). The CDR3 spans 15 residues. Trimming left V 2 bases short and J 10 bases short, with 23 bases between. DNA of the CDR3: TGCAGTGCTAGACGTCGTGAGAGGGGTATTATTCTCCAGTACTTC. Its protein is CSARRRERGIILQYF.

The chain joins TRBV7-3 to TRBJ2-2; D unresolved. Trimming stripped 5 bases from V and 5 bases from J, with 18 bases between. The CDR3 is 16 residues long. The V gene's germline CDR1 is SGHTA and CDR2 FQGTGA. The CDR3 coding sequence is TGTGCCAGCAGCCTAAGAGTTGGTCGAAGAACCGGGGAGCTGTTTTTT. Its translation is CASSLRVGRRTGELFF.

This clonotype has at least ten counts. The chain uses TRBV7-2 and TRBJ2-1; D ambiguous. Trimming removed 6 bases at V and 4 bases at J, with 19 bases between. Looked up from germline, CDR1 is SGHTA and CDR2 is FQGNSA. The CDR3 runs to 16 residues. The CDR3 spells CASSKGGRQRYNEQFF. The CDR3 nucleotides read TGTGCCAGCAGTAAGGGCGGTCGGCAACGATACAATGAGCAGTTCTTC.

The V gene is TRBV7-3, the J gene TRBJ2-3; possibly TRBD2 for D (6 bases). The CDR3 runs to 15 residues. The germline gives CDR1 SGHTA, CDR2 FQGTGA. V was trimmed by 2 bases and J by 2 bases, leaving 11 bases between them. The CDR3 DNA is TGTGCCAGCAGCTTATTGGGACTCAACACAGATACGCAGTATTTT. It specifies CASSLLGLNTDTQYF.

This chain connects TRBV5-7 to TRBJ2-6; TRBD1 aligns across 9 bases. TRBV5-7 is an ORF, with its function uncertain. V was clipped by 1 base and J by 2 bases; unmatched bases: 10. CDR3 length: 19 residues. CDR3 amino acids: CASSLLRDREGAGANVLTF. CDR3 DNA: TGTGCCAGCAGCTTGTTGAGGGACAGGGAGGGGGCTGGGGCCAACGTCCTGACTTTC.

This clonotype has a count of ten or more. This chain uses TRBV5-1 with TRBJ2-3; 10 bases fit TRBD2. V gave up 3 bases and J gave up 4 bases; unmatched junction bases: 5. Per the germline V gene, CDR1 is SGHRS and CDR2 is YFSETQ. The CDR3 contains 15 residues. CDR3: CASSSGLADSDTQYF. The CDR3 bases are TGCGCCAGCAGCTCAGGACTAGCGGACTCAGATACGCAGTATTTT.

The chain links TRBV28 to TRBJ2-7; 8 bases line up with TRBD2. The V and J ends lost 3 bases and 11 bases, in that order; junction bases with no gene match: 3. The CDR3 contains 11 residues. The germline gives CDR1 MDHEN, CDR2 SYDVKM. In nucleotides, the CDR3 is TGTGCCAGCAGTTTCAGCGGGAGTAAGTACTTC. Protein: CASSFSGSKYF.

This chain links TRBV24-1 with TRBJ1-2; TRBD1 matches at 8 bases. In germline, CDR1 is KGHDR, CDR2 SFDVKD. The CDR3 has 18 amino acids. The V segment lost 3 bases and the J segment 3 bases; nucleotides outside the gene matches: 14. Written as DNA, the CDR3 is TGTGCCACCAGTGATAGTAGGACAGGGAAAGTATCGGACTATGGCTACACCTTC. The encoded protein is CATSDSRTGKVSDYGYTF.

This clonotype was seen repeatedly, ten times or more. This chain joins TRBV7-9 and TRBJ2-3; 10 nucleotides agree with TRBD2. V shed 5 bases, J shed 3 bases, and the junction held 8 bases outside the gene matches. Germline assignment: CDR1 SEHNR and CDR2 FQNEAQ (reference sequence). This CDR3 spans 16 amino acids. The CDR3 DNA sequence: TGTGCCAGCAGCGCCCCGACTAGCGGGTTGACAGATACGCAGTATTTT. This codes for CASSAPTSGLTDTQYF.

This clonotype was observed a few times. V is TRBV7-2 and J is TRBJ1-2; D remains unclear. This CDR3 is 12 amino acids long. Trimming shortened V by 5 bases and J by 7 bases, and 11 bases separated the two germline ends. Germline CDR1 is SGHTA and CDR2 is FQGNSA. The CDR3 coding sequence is TGTGCCAGCAGCCCTCGGCGGGGTGGCTACACCTTC. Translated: CASSPRRGGYTF. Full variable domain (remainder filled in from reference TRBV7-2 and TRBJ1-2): GAGVSQSPSNKVTEKGKDVELRCDPISGHTALYWYRQSLGQGLEFLIYFQGNSAPDKSGLPSDRFSAERTGGSVSTLTIQRTQQEDSAVYLCASSPRRGGYTFGSGTRLTVV.

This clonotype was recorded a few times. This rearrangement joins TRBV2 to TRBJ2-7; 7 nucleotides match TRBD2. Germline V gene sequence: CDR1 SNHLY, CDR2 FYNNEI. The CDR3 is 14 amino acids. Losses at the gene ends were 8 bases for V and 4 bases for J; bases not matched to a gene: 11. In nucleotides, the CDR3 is TGTGCCAGCCGGGAGGTGAGCCACTCGTACGAGCAGTACTTC. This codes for CASREVSHSYEQYF.

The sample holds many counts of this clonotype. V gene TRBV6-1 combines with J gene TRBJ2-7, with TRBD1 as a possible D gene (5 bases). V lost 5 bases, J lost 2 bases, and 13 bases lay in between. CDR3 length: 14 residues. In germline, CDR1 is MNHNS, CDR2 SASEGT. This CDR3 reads CASSMTAKTYEQYF. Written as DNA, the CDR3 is TGTGCCAGCAGTATGACAGCGAAAACCTACGAGCAGTACTTC.

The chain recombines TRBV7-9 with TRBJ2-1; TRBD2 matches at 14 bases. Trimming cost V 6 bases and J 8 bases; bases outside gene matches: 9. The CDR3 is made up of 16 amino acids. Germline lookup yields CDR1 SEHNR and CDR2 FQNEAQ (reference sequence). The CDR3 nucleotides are TGTGCCAGCAGTTATTCGACTAGCGGGAGGGCCGATGAGCAGTTCTTC. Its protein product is CASSYSTSGRADEQFF.

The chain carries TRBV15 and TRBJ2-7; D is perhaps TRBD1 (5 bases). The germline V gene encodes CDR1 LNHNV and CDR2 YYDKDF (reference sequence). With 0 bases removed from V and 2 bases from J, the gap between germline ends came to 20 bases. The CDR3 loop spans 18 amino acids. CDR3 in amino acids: CATSREYSGRSTPYEQYV. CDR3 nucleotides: TGTGCCACCAGCAGAGAATATTCAGGGCGGTCTACCCCCTACGAGCAGTACGTC.

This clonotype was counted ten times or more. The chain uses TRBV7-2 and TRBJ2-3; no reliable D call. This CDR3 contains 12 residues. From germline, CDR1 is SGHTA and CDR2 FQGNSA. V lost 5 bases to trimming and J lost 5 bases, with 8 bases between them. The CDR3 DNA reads TGTGCCAGCAGCCCACGGAGAGATACGCAGTATTTT. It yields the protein CASSPRRDTQYF.

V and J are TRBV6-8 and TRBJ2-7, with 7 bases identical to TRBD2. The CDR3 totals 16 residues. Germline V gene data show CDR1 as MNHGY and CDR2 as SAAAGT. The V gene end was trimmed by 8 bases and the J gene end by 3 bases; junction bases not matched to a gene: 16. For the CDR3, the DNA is TGTGCCAGCCCCGGACCCCCCGAGCGGGATAACTACGAGCAGTACGTC. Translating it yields CASPGPPERDNYEQYV.

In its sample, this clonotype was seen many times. The CDR3 nucleotides read TGTGCCAGCAGTCTTGACCGGACTAGCGGGATAGATGAGCAGTTCTTC. It encodes CASSLDRTSGIDEQFF. The chain uses TRBV12-3 or TRBV12-4 and TRBJ2-1; 12 nucleotides agree with TRBD2. J gave up 8 bases and V 5 bases, and 10 bases lay outside the gene matches. There are 16 residues in the CDR3.

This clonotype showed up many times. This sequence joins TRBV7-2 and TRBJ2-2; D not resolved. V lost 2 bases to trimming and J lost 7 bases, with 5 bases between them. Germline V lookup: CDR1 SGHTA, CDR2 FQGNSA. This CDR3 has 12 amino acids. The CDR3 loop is CASSLLDGELFF. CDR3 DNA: TGTGCCAGCAGCTTATTGGACGGGGAGCTGTTTTTT.

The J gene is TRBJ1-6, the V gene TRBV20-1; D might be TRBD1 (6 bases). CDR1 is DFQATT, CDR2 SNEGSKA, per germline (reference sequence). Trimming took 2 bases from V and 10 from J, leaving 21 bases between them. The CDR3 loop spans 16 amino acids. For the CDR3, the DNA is TGCAGTGCTAGATTGGGACAAGGGGATGCTAGGTCACCCCTCCACTTT. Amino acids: CSARLGQGDARSPLHF.